This T cell receptor beta chain came from a study of blood T cell repertoires in COVID-19 (dated by TCRdb to about 2020). Context from the whole study: Samples from collaborators originated in the United States, Italy and Spain and spanned both the acute and convalescent phases of COVID-19. Samples came from the ongoing ImmuneRACE study (first 160 participants) plus 1,254 subjects from 6 global collaborators. Subjects who had been exposed to COVID-19, were actively infected with it, or had recovered from it provided the deeply sampled blood TCRbeta repertoires that made up the dataset. The material from the prospective study consisted of cDNA or gDNA derived from T cells, B-cell-depleted T cells, or PBMCs. The repertoires were released in a freely available public database intended as a resource for research on the immune response to SARS-CoV-2. A de-identified subject ID, COVID-19 status, age in years and sex were almost always included in the sample metadata. HLA class I and class II types, where available, came from metadata supplied by the sample provider rather than from assay-based typing.

The collaborating institutions used their own protocols to collect whole blood in K2EDTA tubes. For TCRbeta analysis, collaborators shipped samples in one of three forms: frozen whole blood, isolated PBMCs, or DNA extracted from either of those sample types. V and J lose 4 bases and 5 bases, and a span of 15 bases separates them. Based on the germline V gene (reference sequence), the CDR1 and CDR2 sequences are SGHKS and YYEKEE. Inclusive of the bounding cysteine and phenylalanine, the CDR3 is 14 residues long. The entry retains the CDR3 DNA only, 42 bases that are in frame from base 1. The immunoSEQ Assay, a bias-controlled multiplex PCR, was used to amplify TCRbeta CDR3 regions from genomic DNA. The published analysis was carried out like this. Within the assay, amplification of reference gene primers was used to estimate how many nucleated cells each sample contained. To quantify the absolute abundance of each unique TCRbeta CDR3 rearrangement, sequence reads were collapsed and filtered. For each sample, productive Simpson clonality was calculated as the square root of Simpson's diversity index across productive rearrangements. What TCRdb holds here is the immuneACCESS table cut down to in-frame rearrangements. Part of the clones is not present; checked against another copy, under half of the missing clones reflect an unresolved V gene, and the others are unexplained. V and J calls and clone size are copied from that table; D and trimming were computed from the DNA. Recorded for this sample are about 77,000 clones; 90% of them occurred a single time. Around a sixth of the sample is in the top ten clones.

What the work shows at the level of the full study, not this receptor alone: The amount of clinical and demographic metadata varied by source and participant and was provided uncurated.

Remarks on this clone: Its binding antigen is unknown. No quality values exist for individual bases; no much larger clone is one base distant.

Sequencing was done on a sample of peripheral blood. The chain was built from TRBV5-5 and TRBJ2-5, with no confidently assigned D gene. This TCR came from a woman over 75 with active or convalescent COVID-19. The CDR3 region reads CASSPIILEETQYF. The DNA sequence is TGTGCCAGCAGCCCCATCATCCTGGAGGAGACCCAGTACTTC.